The 17 T cell receptor beta chains listed next were all sequenced from one sample in a study of shared clonotypes between healthy human individuals. Method: immunoSEQ multiplex PCR; TCRdb's copy keeps in-frame clones and lacks some. Of over 2 million clones listed, roughly 96% were seen once; the top ten hold about 0.13%. The material sequenced was naive CD4+ T cells sorted from blood. Sample subset: CD45RA+ positively selected. The receptors originated from a young man in good health.

As for this clone: Other DNA sequences in this sample translate to the same CDR3. J is TRBJ2-7 and V is TRBV5-1; 7 nucleotides align to TRBD1. The trim removed 5 bases at V and 4 bases at J, leaving 6 bases unmatched. From germline, CDR1 is SGHRS and CDR2 YFSETQ. The CDR3 covers 13 residues. The DNA for the CDR3 is TGCGCCAGCAGTCGGGGACAGTCGTACGAGCAGTACTTC. Its protein product is CASSRGQSYEQYF.

The V and J genes are TRBV15 and TRBJ2-5; D is uncertain. Germline CDR1 LNHNV, CDR2 YYDKDF (reference sequence). V lost 3 bases to trimming and J lost 1 base, with 6 bases between them. The CDR3 has 13 amino acids. The CDR3 sequence is CATSRSLQETQYF. The CDR3 DNA follows: TGTGCCACCAGCAGGTCTCTCCAAGAGACCCAGTACTTC.

For this clone: Since a much larger clone is just one base distant, this may be a read error. This sample also contains other DNA sequences that code for the same CDR3. This rearrangement joins TRBV2 to TRBJ1-6; D is perhaps TRBD1 (5 bases). Germline values: CDR1 SNHLY, CDR2 FYNNEI. CDR3 length: 13 amino acids. V lost 6 bases to trimming and J lost 6 bases, with 9 bases between them. This CDR3 reads CASSWGGNSPLHF. CDR3 nucleotides: TGTGCCAGCAGCTGGGGGGGTAATTCACCCCTCCACTTT.

This clone was counted ten times or more. J is TRBJ2-7 and V is TRBV11-1; 10 bases fit TRBD2. J gave up 6 bases and V 5 bases, and 7 bases lay outside the gene matches. Germline V gene sequence: CDR1 SGHAT, CDR2 FQDESV (reference sequence). The CDR3 extends over 14 amino acids. The CDR3 nucleotides read TGTGCCAGCAGCGAGCGGGGGGGCCTCCTCGAGCAGTACTTC. It specifies CASSERGGLLEQYF.

This clone was seen a handful of times. The chain recombines TRBV6-5 with TRBJ2-7; TRBD2 matches 7 bases. This CDR3 contains 15 residues. Germline loops: CDR1 MNHEY, CDR2 SVGAGI. The junction had 6 bases not matched to a gene; V was cut back by 2 bases and J by 2 bases. CDR3 region: CASSYRGREAYEQYF. The CDR3 coding sequence is TGTGCCAGCAGTTACAGGGGCCGGGAGGCCTACGAGCAGTACTTC.

The chain carries TRBV6-6 and TRBJ1-1; D uncertain. The CDR3 contains 14 residues. The V and J ends lost 3 bases and 6 bases respectively, with 14 bases between them. CDR1 and CDR2 (germline): MNHNY, SVGAGI (reference sequence). The CDR3 here is CASSYSQSAAEAFF. In DNA form, the CDR3 reads TGTGCCAGCAGTTATTCTCAATCGGCCGCTGAAGCTTTCTTT.

This chain links TRBV6-1 with TRBJ1-6; TRBD1 matches at 8 bases. Per germline, CDR1 MNHNS and CDR2 SASEGT. The trim removed 5 bases at V and 4 bases at J, leaving 1 base unmatched. The CDR3 is 14 residues long. DNA of the CDR3: TGTGCCAGCAGTTGGGACAGGTATAATTCACCCCTCCACTTT. As protein: CASSWDRYNSPLHF.

The chain couples TRBV4-1 to TRBJ1-2; D is possibly TRBD1 (6 bases). Germline V lookup: CDR1 MGHRA, CDR2 YSYEKL. The CDR3 consists of 14 residues. The V and J ends lost 3 bases and 7 bases respectively, with 15 bases between them. CDR3 protein: CASSHPGGGGGYTF. The DNA for the CDR3 is TGCGCCAGCAGCCATCCCGGGGGCGGTGGTGGCTACACCTTC.

The V gene is TRBV6-5, the J gene TRBJ1-4; 10 bases agree with TRBD1. V shed 5 bases and J 12 bases; nucleotides not matched to a gene: 9. This CDR3 contains 14 residues. Per germline, CDR1 MNHEY and CDR2 SVGAGI. The CDR3 here is CASSRGTGDWQLFF. The CDR3 DNA sequence: TGTGCCAGCAGTCGCGGGACAGGGGACTGGCAACTGTTTTTT.

The chain has TRBV6-1 and TRBJ1-1; D perhaps matches TRBD1 (5 bases). The CDR3 has 15 amino acids. The ends were cut back, 5 bases at V and 1 base at J, with 14 bases in the middle. Germline CDR1 is MNHNS and CDR2 is SASEGT. The chain's CDR3 is CASSLFDSKNTEAFF. In nucleotides, the CDR3 is TGTGCCAGCAGTCTTTTTGACAGTAAGAACACTGAAGCTTTCTTT.

V gene TRBV29-1 combines with J gene TRBJ2-1, with a weak D call TRBD2 (5 bases). Trimming shortened V by 4 bases and J by 10 bases, and 8 bases separated the two germline ends. The CDR3 is 10 amino acids. In germline, CDR1 is SQVTM, CDR2 ANQGSEA. The DNA for the CDR3 is TGCAGCGTTGGGCCGGGGGAGCAGTTCTTC. The encoded protein is CSVGPGEQFF.

This chain joins TRBV11-2 and TRBJ2-3; no firm D call. With 4 bases removed from V and 0 bases from J, the gap between germline ends came to 17 bases. CDR1 is SGHAT, CDR2 FQNNGV, per germline. The CDR3 length is 17 residues. CDR3 nucleotides: TGTGCCAGCAGCTCAGCTGGTAGTCCTGGGAGCACAGATACGCAGTATTTT. Protein: CASSSAGSPGSTDTQYF.

The chain recombines TRBV7-2 with TRBJ2-7; D gene unclear. Trimming stripped 0 bases from V and 2 bases from J, with 5 bases between. The CDR3 totals 13 residues. CDR1 is SGHTA, CDR2 FQGNSA, per germline. The CDR3 nucleotides are TGTGCCAGCAGCTTAGCGCAGCCCTACGAGCAGTACTTC. It yields the protein CASSLAQPYEQYF.

The V call is TRBV5-8, the J call TRBJ2-3; TRBD2 aligns across 11 bases. The junction had 1 base not matched to a gene; V was cut back by 0 bases and J by 4 bases. Looked up from germline, CDR1 is SGHTS and CDR2 is YDEGEE. CDR3 length equals 15 residues. In nucleotides, the CDR3 is TGTGCCAGCAGCTTGGGACTAGCGGGACCAGATACGCAGTATTTT. Its protein product is CASSLGLAGPDTQYF.

J is TRBJ2-7 and V is TRBV6-5, with 7 bases aligning to TRBD2. The CDR3 sequence is 14 residues long. Losses at the gene ends were 4 bases for V and 3 bases for J; bases not matched to a gene: 6. The germline V gene encodes CDR1 MNHEY and CDR2 SVGAGI. The CDR3 sequence is CASSSTIAGYEQYF. In nucleotides, the CDR3 is TGTGCCAGCAGTTCCACTATAGCGGGCTACGAGCAGTACTTC.

The chain is built from TRBV10-3 and TRBJ2-1, with 8 bases aligning to TRBD2. CDR3 length equals 14 residues. CDR1 and CDR2 from the germline V gene are ENHRY and SYGVKD. The V segment lost 6 bases and the J segment 6 bases; nucleotides outside the gene matches: 7. CDR3: CAIRPGLDGNEQFF. For the CDR3, the DNA is TGTGCCATCAGGCCGGGACTAGACGGCAATGAGCAGTTCTTC.

The V call is TRBV2, the J call TRBJ2-3, with a weak D call TRBD2 (6 bases). V was clipped by 4 bases and J by 2 bases, with 10 bases between them. The CDR3 sequence is 14 residues long. Germline V lookup: CDR1 SNHLY, CDR2 FYNNEI. DNA of the CDR3: TGTGCCAGCAGTGGGGACTCCCTCACAGATACGCAGTATTTT. It codes for CASSGDSLTDTQYF.